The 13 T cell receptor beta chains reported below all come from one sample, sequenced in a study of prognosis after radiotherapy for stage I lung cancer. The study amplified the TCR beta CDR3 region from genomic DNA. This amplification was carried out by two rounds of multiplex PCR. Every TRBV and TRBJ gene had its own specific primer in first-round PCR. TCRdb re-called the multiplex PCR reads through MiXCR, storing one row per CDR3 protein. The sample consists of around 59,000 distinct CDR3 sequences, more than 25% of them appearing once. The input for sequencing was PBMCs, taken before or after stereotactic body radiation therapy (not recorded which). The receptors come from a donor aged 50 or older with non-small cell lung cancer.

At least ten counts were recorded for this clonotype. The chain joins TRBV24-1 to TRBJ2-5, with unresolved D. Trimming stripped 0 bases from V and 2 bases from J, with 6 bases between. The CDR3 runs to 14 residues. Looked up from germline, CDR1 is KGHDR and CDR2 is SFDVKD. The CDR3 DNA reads TGTGCCACCAGTGATTTGCCCCCGCAAGAGACCCAGTACTTC. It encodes CATSDLPPQETQYF.

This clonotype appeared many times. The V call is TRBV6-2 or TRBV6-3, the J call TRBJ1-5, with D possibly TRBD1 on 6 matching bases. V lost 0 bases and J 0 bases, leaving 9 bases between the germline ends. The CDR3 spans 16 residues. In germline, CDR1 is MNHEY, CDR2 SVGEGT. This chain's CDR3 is CASSYSGGHSNQPQHF. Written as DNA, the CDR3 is TGTGCCAGCAGTTACTCTGGGGGGCATAGCAATCAGCCCCAGCATTTT.

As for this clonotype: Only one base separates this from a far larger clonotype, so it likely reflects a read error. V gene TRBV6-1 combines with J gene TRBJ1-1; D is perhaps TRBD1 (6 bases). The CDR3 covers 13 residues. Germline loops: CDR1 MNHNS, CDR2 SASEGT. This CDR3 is CASSEGARTEDFF. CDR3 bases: TGTGCCAGCAGTGAGGGGGCGCGAACTGAAGATTTCTTT.

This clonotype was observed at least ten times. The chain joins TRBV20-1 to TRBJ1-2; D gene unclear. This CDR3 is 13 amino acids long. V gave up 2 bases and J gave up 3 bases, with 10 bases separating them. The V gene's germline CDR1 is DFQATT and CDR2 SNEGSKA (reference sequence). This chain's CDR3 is CSARSIDHYGYTF. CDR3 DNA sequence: TGCAGTGCTAGAAGTATCGACCACTATGGCTACACCTTC.

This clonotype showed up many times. The CDR3 is CSASPGTGGLEQYF. As DNA, the CDR3 is TGCAGTGCTAGCCCCGGGACAGGGGGCCTCGAGCAGTACTTC. This sequence joins TRBV20-1 and TRBJ2-7, with 12 bases fitting TRBD1. V gave up 3 bases and J gave up 6 bases; unmatched junction bases: 6. The V gene's germline CDR1 is DFQATT and CDR2 SNEGSKA (reference sequence). The CDR3 extends over 14 amino acids.

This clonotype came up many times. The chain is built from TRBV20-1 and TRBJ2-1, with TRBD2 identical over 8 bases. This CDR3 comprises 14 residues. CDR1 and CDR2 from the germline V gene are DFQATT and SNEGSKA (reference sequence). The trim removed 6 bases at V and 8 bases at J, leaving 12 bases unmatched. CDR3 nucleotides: TGCAGTGCCCAGCGGGGGTGGCTGAAGGATGAGCAGTTCTTC. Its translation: CSAQRGWLKDEQFF.

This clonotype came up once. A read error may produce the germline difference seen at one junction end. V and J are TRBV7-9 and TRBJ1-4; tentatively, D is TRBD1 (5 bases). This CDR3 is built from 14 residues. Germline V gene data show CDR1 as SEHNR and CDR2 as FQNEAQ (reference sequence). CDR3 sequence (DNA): TGTGCCAGCAGCCTCAGCCAGGGTGGTGAAGAACTGTTTTTT. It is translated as CASSLSQGGEELFF.

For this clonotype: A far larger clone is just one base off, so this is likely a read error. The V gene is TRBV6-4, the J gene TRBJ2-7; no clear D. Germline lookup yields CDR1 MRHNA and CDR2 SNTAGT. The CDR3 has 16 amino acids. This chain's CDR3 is CASSYYIGSTLYVQYF. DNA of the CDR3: TGTGCCAGCAGTTACTACATCGGGTCTACGCTCTACGTGCAGTACTTC.

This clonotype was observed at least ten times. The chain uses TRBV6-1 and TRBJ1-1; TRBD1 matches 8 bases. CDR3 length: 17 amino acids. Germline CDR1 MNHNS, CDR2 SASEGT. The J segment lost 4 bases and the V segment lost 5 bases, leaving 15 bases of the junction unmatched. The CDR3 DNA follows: TGTGCCAGCAGTCTCGGACAGGGCCGGTTCCTGAGCACTGAAGCTTTCTTT. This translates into CASSLGQGRFLSTEAFF.

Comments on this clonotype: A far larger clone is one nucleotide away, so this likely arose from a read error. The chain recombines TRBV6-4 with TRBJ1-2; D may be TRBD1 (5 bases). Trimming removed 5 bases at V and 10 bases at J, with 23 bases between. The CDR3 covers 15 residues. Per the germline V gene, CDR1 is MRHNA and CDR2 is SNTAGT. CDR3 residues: CASSYTSREGEDYTF. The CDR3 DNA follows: TGTGCCAGCAGTTACACGTCTCGGGAAGGGGAGGACTACACCTTC.

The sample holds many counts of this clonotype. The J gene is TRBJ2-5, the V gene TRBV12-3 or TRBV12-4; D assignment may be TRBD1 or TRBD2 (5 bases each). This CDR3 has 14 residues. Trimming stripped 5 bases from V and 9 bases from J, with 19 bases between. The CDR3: CASSITAGTKAQYF. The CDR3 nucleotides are TGTGCCAGCAGTATAACGGCCGGGACCAAAGCCCAGTACTTC.

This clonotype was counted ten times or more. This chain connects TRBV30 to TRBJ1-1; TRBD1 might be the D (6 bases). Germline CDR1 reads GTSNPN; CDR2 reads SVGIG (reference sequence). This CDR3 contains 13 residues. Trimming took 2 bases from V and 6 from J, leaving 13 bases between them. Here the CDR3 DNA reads TGTGCCTGGAGTAGGAGGGAGGGGGCTGAAGCTTTCTTT. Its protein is CAWSRREGAEAFF.

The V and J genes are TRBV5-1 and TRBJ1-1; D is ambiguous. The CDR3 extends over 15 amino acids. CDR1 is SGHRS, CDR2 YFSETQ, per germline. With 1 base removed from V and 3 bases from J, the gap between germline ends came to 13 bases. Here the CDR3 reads CASSLKYSADTEAFF. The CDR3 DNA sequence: TGCGCCAGCAGCTTGAAATATAGCGCAGACACTGAAGCTTTCTTT.